The next 6 T cell receptor beta chains were all read from a single sample in a study of shared clonotypes between healthy human individuals. The repertoire was sequenced with immunoSEQ multiplex PCR; TCRdb's copy has only in-frame clones and lacks some. Here the sample spans 500,000 to 700,000 clones, 85% to 95% being singletons. Terminally differentiated effector memory CD45RA+ cells were excluded by CCR7 positive selection of CD45RO-negative cells. The material sequenced was naive CD8+ T cells sorted from blood. These receptors came from a woman aged 25 to 45 in good health.

In regard to this clone: The same CDR3 arises from other DNA sequences in this sample as well. The rearrangement links TRBV7-9 to TRBJ2-7; no clear D gene. V shed 3 bases and J shed 5 bases, with 5 bases lying between them. CDR3 length: 11 amino acids. The germline V gene encodes CDR1 SEHNR and CDR2 FQNEAQ (reference sequence). The CDR3 reads CASSLLDEQYF. CDR3 coding DNA: TGTGCCAGCAGCTTGCTTGACGAGCAGTACTTC.

CDR3 protein: CASSLWTSSSYEQYF. As DNA, the CDR3 is TGTGCCAGCAGTTTATGGACCTCCAGCTCCTACGAGCAGTACTTC. This sequence joins TRBV27 and TRBJ2-7; D uncertain. The CDR3 loop spans 15 amino acids. V was shortened by 1 base and J by 0 bases, with 10 bases between the two germline ends. Germline CDR1 MNHEY, CDR2 SMNVEV (reference sequence).

The chain has TRBV4-1 and TRBJ1-5; perhaps TRBD1 as D (5 bases). From germline, CDR1 is MGHRA and CDR2 YSYEKL. The CDR3 is 14 amino acids. Deletions cut 6 bases from V and 9 bases from J, with 18 bases between. The CDR3 DNA sequence: TGCGCCAGCAGTCTCGACAGAAGTTTTCCGCCCCAGCATTTT. Its protein is CASSLDRSFPPQHF.

The J gene is TRBJ2-7, the V gene TRBV2; 7 positions match TRBD2. Germline V gives CDR1 SNHLY, CDR2 FYNNEI. V trimming: 8 bases; J trimming: 6 bases; junction bases outside the gene matches: 4. The CDR3 sequence is 11 residues long. The CDR3 spells CASPGEGEQYF. The CDR3 DNA reads as TGTGCCAGCCCGGGGGAGGGCGAGCAGTACTTC.

The chain couples TRBV9 to TRBJ1-4, with a tentative D call TRBD1 (5 bases). Germline CDR1 and CDR2: SGDLS and YYNGEE. CDR3 length equals 16 residues. V dropped 3 bases and J dropped 7 bases, with 19 bases sitting between them. The CDR3 DNA sequence: TGTGCCAGCAGCGATCAAAACTTTGGGACGAGTGAAAAACTGTTTTTT. This translates into CASSDQNFGTSEKLFF.

V gene TRBV23-1 combines with J gene TRBJ2-1; D gene unclear. TRBV23-1 is identified as an open reading frame with a role that is uncertain. The CDR3 has 16 residues. V was clipped by 4 bases and J by 0 bases, with 13 bases between them. Written as DNA, the CDR3 is TGCGCCAGCAGTCCCCAAGGTAGGAGCTCCTACAATGAGCAGTTCTTC. The encoded protein is CASSPQGRSSYNEQFF.